This T cell receptor (beta chain) was retrieved from a study of blood T cell repertoires in COVID-19. Overall study context: In each case, the material was cDNA or gDNA derived from T cells, B-cell-depleted T cells, or PBMCs.

The method was immunoSEQ multiplex PCR; TCRdb's version includes in-frame clones alone and lacks a portion of them. The sample consists of approximately 280,000 clones, around 90% of them appearing once. Germline V gives CDR1 SGHTS, CDR2 YDEGEE. The V and J ends lost 3 bases and 0 bases, in that order; junction bases with no gene match: 6. This CDR3 is built from 16 residues. The V gene is TRBV5-8, the J gene TRBJ2-1, with TRBD2 matching 7 bases. This TCR came from a woman aged 30 to 39 with COVID-19, enrolled during active disease. The sample consisted of peripheral blood. In nucleotides, the CDR3 is TGTGCCAGCAGCTCGGAACTAGCGAGCTCCTACAATGAGCAGTTCTTC. It specifies CASSSELASSYNEQFF.